This TCR beta chain is from a study of cytomegalovirus exposure and HLA in healthy donors. Amplification used 60 Vbeta primers and 13 Jbeta primers. Assay: immunoSEQ multiplex PCR; the TCRdb copy retains only in-frame clones and omits some. The sample contains over 40,000 clones, under 75% of which appear only once. At the time of sampling, donors were nominally healthy, though unrecorded immune exposures were likely. The sequence came from a man aged 25-45 years in good health and CMV-seronegative. Sequenced input: PBMCs.

The CDR3 nucleotides are TGTGCCAGCAGCGCAAATATCCGGGACAGGGGGCCGGACACTGAAGCTTTCTTT. Its translation: CASSANIRDRGPDTEAFF. V usage is TRBV9 and J usage is TRBJ1-1; TRBD1 matches 12 bases. The V segment lost 3 bases and the J segment 3 bases; nucleotides outside the gene matches: 12. The CDR3 length is 18 residues. Germline CDR1 SGDLS, CDR2 YYNGEE.